Listed below are T cell receptor beta chains from one sample, sequenced in a study of cytomegalovirus exposure and HLA in healthy donors. Sequenced by immunoSEQ multiplex PCR; TCRdb stores in-frame clones only, minus some. The repertoire holds 190,000 or so clones, 70% to 80% seen once, with approximately 0.4% in the top ten. The specimen was PBMCs. All receptors derive from a male donor in good health and CMV-seropositive. Both conserved end residues are trimmed from each CDR3. Fields, in order: D gene, V gene, J gene, CDR3 protein. The D gene is left open where the match is weak.

D: NA; V: TRBV28; J: TRBJ2-5; CDR3: ASSLTAQETQY
D: TRBD1; V: TRBV6-5; J: TRBJ2-1; CDR3: ASSPPSDRVNEQF
D: NA; V: TRBV9; J: TRBJ1-4; CDR3: ASSADSRNEKLF
D: NA; V: TRBV6-1; J: TRBJ2-5; CDR3: ASSEANERRETQY
D: NA; V: TRBV4-3; J: TRBJ2-3; CDR3: ASSQDWRRITDTQY
D: NA; V: TRBV19; J: TRBJ2-1; CDR3: ASSPTGTQGRYNEQF
D: TRBD1; V: TRBV5-1; J: TRBJ2-7; CDR3: ASSGQGYEQY
D: TRBD1; V: TRBV9; J: TRBJ1-4; CDR3: ASSPRQGGTNEKLF
D: NA; V: TRBV6-5; J: TRBJ2-1; CDR3: ASSYSFGVVINEQF
D: NA; V: TRBV5-6; J: TRBJ2-2; CDR3: ASSYSTGELF
D: TRBD2; V: TRBV4-3; J: TRBJ2-7; CDR3: ASSHGLAGGGYEQY
D: NA; V: TRBV6-1; J: TRBJ1-5; CDR3: ASNRLAGNQPQH
D: NA; V: TRBV21-1; J: TRBJ2-7; CDR3: ASSKGCGTSGYEQY
D: TRBD2; V: TRBV19; J: TRBJ2-1; CDR3: ASSVPVGGRRGGNEQF
D: NA; V: TRBV29-1; J: TRBJ2-5; CDR3: SVEGAETQY
D: TRBD1; V: TRBV9; J: TRBJ2-1; CDR3: ASSVGGTGNNEQF
D: NA; V: TRBV7-9; J: TRBJ1-4; CDR3: ASSFRADNEKLF
D: NA; V: TRBV7-3; J: TRBJ2-1; CDR3: ASSYGRADYNEQF
D: NA; V: TRBV9; J: TRBJ2-1; CDR3: ASSEDRLYNEQF
D: NA; V: TRBV5-1; J: TRBJ1-5; CDR3: ASSLAPTGGWDSNQPQH
D: NA; V: TRBV10-3; J: TRBJ2-1; CDR3: ATEEVNEQF
D: TRBD1; V: TRBV28; J: TRBJ2-7; CDR3: ASTPAGQGFEQH
D: NA; V: TRBV19; J: TRBJ1-4; CDR3: ASMGGFREKLF
D: TRBD2; V: TRBV19; J: TRBJ2-7; CDR3: ASSPLAGGPYEQY
D: TRBD2; V: TRBV6-4; J: TRBJ2-2; CDR3: ASSEIPGLRYTGELF
D: TRBD1; V: TRBV5-6; J: TRBJ2-7; CDR3: ASSNSRDRDFEQY
D: TRBD2; V: TRBV6-4; J: TRBJ2-2; CDR3: ASSLLAGDTGELF
D: TRBD2; V: TRBV7-9; J: TRBJ2-3; CDR3: ASSSRASGSPRSTDTQY
D: NA; V: TRBV5-1; J: TRBJ2-3; CDR3: ASTEAVLGTDTQY
D: TRBD2; V: TRBV7-2; J: TRBJ2-7; CDR3: ASSFRLAGYEQY
D: NA; V: TRBV12-5; J: TRBJ2-3; CDR3: ASGLVTRVSFQY
D: TRBD2; V: TRBV6-5; J: TRBJ2-5; CDR3: ASRDGLGGETQY
D: NA; V: TRBV5-1; J: TRBJ2-3; CDR3: ASSQGAVGGTDTQY
D: NA; V: TRBV7-6; J: TRBJ1-5; CDR3: ASSLVSGAREDQPQH
D: TRBD1; V: TRBV28; J: TRBJ2-2; CDR3: ASSSPGQGVSGELF
D: TRBD2; V: TRBV28; J: TRBJ2-7; CDR3: ASRLTGAGGYEQY
D: TRBD2; V: TRBV19; J: TRBJ2-1; CDR3: ASSIAASGAYPSSYNEQF
D: NA; V: TRBV7-2; J: TRBJ2-7; CDR3: ASSPRGGGSSYEQY
D: TRBD2; V: TRBV19; J: TRBJ2-4; CDR3: ASSIDPAGTSGNIQY
D: NA; V: TRBV2; J: TRBJ2-3; CDR3: ASSPGPTSTDTQY
D: NA; V: TRBV4-3; J: TRBJ2-7; CDR3: ASSQDRTYEQY
D: TRBD1; V: TRBV9; J: TRBJ1-2; CDR3: ASSVVGDSILGGYT
D: TRBD1; V: TRBV28; J: TRBJ1-2; CDR3: ASSPGTGGFYGYT
D: NA; V: TRBV21-1; J: TRBJ2-7; CDR3: ASSNRWDTPFGSYEQY
D: TRBD2; V: TRBV5-4; J: TRBJ2-7; CDR3: ASSLPGLAGVEQY
D: TRBD1; V: TRBV9; J: TRBJ2-3; CDR3: ASNEQGAVGTDTQY
D: NA; V: TRBV15; J: TRBJ1-1; CDR3: ATSREGSEAF
D: TRBD1; V: TRBV15; J: TRBJ1-4; CDR3: ATSRTGDSEKLF
D: NA; V: TRBV5-6; J: TRBJ1-2; CDR3: ASRFRGRGLDYGYT
D: NA; V: TRBV9; J: TRBJ1-5; CDR3: ASSSGGAWGQPQH
D: NA; V: TRBV19; J: TRBJ1-5; CDR3: ASKNSGSGGNQPQH
D: NA; V: TRBV5-6; J: TRBJ2-3; CDR3: ASSFTGTDTQY
D: TRBD2; V: TRBV19; J: TRBJ2-2; CDR3: ASSPDRLAGGTGELF
D: NA; V: TRBV27; J: TRBJ2-3; CDR3: ASSLFESADTQY
D: TRBD1; V: TRBV27; J: TRBJ2-7; CDR3: ASSLYPSGQGLYEQY